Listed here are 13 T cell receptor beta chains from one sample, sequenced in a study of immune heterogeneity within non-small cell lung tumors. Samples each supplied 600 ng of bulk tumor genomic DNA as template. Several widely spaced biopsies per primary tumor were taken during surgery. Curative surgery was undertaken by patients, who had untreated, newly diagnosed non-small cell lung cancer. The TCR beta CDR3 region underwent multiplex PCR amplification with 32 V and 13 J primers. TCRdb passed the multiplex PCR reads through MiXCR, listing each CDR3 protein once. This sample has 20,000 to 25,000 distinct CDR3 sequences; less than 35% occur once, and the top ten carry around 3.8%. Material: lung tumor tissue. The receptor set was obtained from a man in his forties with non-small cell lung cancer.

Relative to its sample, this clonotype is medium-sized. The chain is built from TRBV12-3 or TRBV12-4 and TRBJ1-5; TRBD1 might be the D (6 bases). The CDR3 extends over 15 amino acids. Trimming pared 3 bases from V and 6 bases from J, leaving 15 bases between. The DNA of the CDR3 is TGTGCCAGCAGTTTGGGGGCCTTCGGGGTTCAGCCCCAGCATTTT. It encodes CASSLGAFGVQPQHF.

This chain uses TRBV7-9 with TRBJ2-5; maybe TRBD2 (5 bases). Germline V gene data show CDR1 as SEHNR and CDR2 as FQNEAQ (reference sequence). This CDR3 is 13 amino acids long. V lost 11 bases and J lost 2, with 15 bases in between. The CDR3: CAGRGSGQETQYF. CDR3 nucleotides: TGTGCCGGGAGAGGGTCAGGTCAAGAGACCCAGTACTTC.

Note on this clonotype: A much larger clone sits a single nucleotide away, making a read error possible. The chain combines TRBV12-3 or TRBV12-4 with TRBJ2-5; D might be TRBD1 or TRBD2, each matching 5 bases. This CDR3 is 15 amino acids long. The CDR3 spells CASSAVGRSQEAQYF. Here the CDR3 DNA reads TGTGCCAGCAGTGCCGTGGGACGGAGTCAAGAGGCCCAGTACTTC.

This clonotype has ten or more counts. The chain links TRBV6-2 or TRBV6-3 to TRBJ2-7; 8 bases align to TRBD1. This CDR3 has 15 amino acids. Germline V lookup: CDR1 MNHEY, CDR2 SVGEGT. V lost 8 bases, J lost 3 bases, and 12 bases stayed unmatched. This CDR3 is CASDQGAAGIYEQYF. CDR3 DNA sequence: TGTGCCAGCGATCAGGGGGCTGCGGGAATCTACGAGCAGTACTTC.

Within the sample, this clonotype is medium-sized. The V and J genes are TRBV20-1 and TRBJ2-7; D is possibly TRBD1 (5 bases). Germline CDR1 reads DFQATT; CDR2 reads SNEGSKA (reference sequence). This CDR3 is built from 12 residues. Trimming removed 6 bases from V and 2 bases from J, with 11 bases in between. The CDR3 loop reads CSAKEGAYEQYF. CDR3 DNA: TGCAGTGCAAAGGAAGGGGCCTACGAGCAGTACTTC.

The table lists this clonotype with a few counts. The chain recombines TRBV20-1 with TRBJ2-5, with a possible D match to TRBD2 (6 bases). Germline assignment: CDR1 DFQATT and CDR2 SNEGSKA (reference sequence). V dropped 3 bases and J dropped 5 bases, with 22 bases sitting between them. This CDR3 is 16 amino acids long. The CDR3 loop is CSARILARTPQETQYF. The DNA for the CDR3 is TGCAGTGCTAGGATCCTAGCGCGAACCCCCCAGGAGACCCAGTACTTC.

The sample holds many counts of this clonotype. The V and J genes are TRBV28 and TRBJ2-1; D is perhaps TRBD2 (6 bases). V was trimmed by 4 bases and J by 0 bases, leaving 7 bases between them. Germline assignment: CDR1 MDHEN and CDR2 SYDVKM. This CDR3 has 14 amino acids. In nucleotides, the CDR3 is TGTGCCAGCAGTTCGGGAGTCTCCTACAATGAGCAGTTCTTC. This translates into CASSSGVSYNEQFF.

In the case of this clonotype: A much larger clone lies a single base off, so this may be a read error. CDR3 protein: CAISLVPLWVAGCPDTQYF. CDR3 coding DNA: TGTGCCATCAGCTTAGTCCCACTTTGGGTAGCGGGGTGTCCAGATACGCAGTATTTT. This rearrangement joins TRBV7-4 to TRBJ2-3, with TRBD2 matching over 8 bases. The germline gives CDR1 SGHVT, CDR2 SQSDAQ. CDR3 length equals 19 residues.

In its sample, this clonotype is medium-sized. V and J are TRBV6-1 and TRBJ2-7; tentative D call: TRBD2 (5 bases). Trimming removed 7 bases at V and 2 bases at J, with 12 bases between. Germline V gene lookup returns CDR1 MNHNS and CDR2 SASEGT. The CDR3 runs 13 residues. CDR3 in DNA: TGTGCCAGCACCCAAGGGAGTACCTACGAGCAGTACTTC. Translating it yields CASTQGSTYEQYF.

The CDR3 coding sequence is TGTGCCAGCAGCTTAAATCCTGGATACGGCTACACCTTC. Residues: CASSLNPGYGYTF. The chain carries TRBV7-3 and TRBJ1-2; no clear D. V was clipped by 1 base and J by 8 bases, with 11 bases between them. The CDR3 is 13 residues long. Germline V CDR1 and CDR2: SGHTA, FQGTGA. Based on the CDR3 plus reference TRBV7-3 and TRBJ1-2, the full variable domain is GAGVSQTPSNKVTEKGKYVELRCDPISGHTALYWYRQSLGQGPEFLIYFQGTGAADDSGLPNDRFFAVRPEGSVSTLKIQRTERGDSAVYLCASSLNPGYGYTFGSGTRLTVV.

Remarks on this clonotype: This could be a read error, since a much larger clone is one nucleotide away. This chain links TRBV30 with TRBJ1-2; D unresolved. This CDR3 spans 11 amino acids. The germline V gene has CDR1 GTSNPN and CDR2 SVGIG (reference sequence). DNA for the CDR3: TGTGGCTGTTCCGACGGCTATGGCTACACCTTC. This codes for CGCSDGYGYTF.

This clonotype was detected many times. The DNA for the CDR3 is TGCAGTGCTAGAGTCGGGGGTACGAGGGATGAAAAACTGTTTTTT. This codes for CSARVGGTRDEKLFF. The chain joins TRBV20-1 to TRBJ1-4; tentatively, D is TRBD1 (5 bases). CDR1 DFQATT and CDR2 SNEGSKA come from the germline V gene (reference sequence). Trimming pared 1 base from V and 6 bases from J, leaving 15 bases between. The CDR3 has 15 residues.

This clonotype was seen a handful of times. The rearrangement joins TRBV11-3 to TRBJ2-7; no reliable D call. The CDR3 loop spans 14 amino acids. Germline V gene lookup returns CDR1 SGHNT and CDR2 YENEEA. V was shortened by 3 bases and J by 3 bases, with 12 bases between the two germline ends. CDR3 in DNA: TGTGCCAGCAGCTTTCCGAGTGGTGGCTACGAGCAGTACTTC. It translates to CASSFPSGGYEQYF.